This is a list of T cell receptor beta chains from one sample in a study of blood T cell repertoires in COVID-19. Some clones are missing from TCRdb's copy, which holds only in-frame ones; the method was immunoSEQ multiplex PCR. The sample holds 200,000 to 250,000 clones; roughly 88% are singletons and the top ten take over 3%. The sequenced sample was PBMCs or T cells enriched from blood (not recorded which). These receptors were obtained from a woman in her forties with acute COVID-19. Both conserved end residues are part of each CDR3. Fields, in order: J gene, D gene, V gene, clone size, CDR3 protein, CDR3 DNA. A D gene is named only where the DNA matches it firmly. Clone sizes are given selectively: once, few, many, or a class where the clone is expanded.

J gene: TRBJ1-3
D gene: NA
V gene: TRBV11-3
clone size: NA
CDR3 protein: CASTQGNTIYF
CDR3 DNA: TGTGCCAGCACCCAAGGAAACACCATATATTTT

J gene: TRBJ1-1
D gene: TRBD1
V gene: TRBV5-5
clone size: few
CDR3 protein: CASSFRDRGLDQRRNTEAFF
CDR3 DNA: TGTGCCAGCAGCTTCCGGGACAGGGGGCTCGACCAACGTCGGAACACTGAAGCTTTCTTT

J gene: TRBJ1-2
D gene: TRBD1
V gene: TRBV7-9
clone size: NA
CDR3 protein: CASRRQGVNYGYTF
CDR3 DNA: TGTGCCAGCAGACGACAGGGAGTGAACTATGGCTACACCTTC

J gene: TRBJ2-5
D gene: TRBD1
V gene: TRBV5-1
clone size: many
CDR3 protein: CASSLYPGGGETQYF
CDR3 DNA: TGCGCCAGCAGCTTGTATCCAGGGGGCGGGGAGACCCAGTACTTC

J gene: TRBJ2-3
D gene: NA
V gene: TRBV19
clone size: NA
CDR3 protein: CASKPGVSTDTQYF
CDR3 DNA: TGTGCCAGTAAGCCAGGGGTGAGCACAGATACGCAGTATTTT

J gene: TRBJ1-5
D gene: NA
V gene: TRBV7-8
clone size: NA
CDR3 protein: CASSLTRTARGNQPQHF
CDR3 DNA: TGTGCCAGCAGCTTAACTCGTACAGCCAGGGGCAATCAGCCCCAGCATTTT

J gene: TRBJ2-1
D gene: NA
V gene: TRBV27
clone size: NA
CDR3 protein: CASSLFPRGSNEQFF
CDR3 DNA: TGTGCCAGCAGCCTTTTCCCAAGGGGCAGCAATGAGCAGTTCTTC

J gene: TRBJ1-2
D gene: NA
V gene: TRBV15
clone size: NA
CDR3 protein: CATSRGQKAGYTF
CDR3 DNA: TGTGCCACCAGCAGAGGACAAAAGGCTGGCTACACCTTC

J gene: TRBJ2-6
D gene: TRBD1
V gene: TRBV3-1/TRBV3-2
clone size: NA
CDR3 protein: CASSRQGYGANVLTF
CDR3 DNA: TGTGCCAGCAGCCGACAGGGTTACGGGGCCAACGTCCTGACTTTC

J gene: TRBJ1-2
D gene: NA
V gene: TRBV4-1
clone size: NA
CDR3 protein: CASSQGSRPASKYGYTF
CDR3 DNA: TGCGCCAGCAGCCAAGGTTCGCGGCCCGCCTCAAAGTATGGCTACACCTTC

J gene: TRBJ1-1
D gene: NA
V gene: TRBV18
clone size: NA
CDR3 protein: CASSGLLGHTEAFF
CDR3 DNA: TGTGCCAGCTCCGGACTACTAGGGCACACTGAAGCTTTCTTT

J gene: TRBJ1-5
D gene: NA
V gene: TRBV2
clone size: NA
CDR3 protein: CAISRGNQPQHF
CDR3 DNA: TGTGCCATCTCCCGGGGAAATCAGCCCCAGCATTTT

J gene: TRBJ1-1
D gene: NA
V gene: TRBV5-1
clone size: NA
CDR3 protein: CASLYPGGTEAFF
CDR3 DNA: TGCGCCAGCTTGTATCCAGGTGGCACTGAAGCTTTCTTT

J gene: TRBJ1-1
D gene: NA
V gene: TRBV6-6
clone size: NA
CDR3 protein: CASSRNRVGAFF
CDR3 DNA: TGTGCCAGCAGTCGCAACAGGGTTGGGGCTTTCTTT

J gene: TRBJ1-2
D gene: NA
V gene: TRBV28
clone size: NA
CDR3 protein: CASSSFGALNYGYTF
CDR3 DNA: TGTGCCAGCAGTTCCTTTGGGGCCTTAAACTATGGCTACACCTTC

J gene: TRBJ1-3
D gene: TRBD1
V gene: TRBV2
clone size: NA
CDR3 protein: CASSGDSSGNTIYF
CDR3 DNA: TGTGCCAGCAGTGGGGACAGCTCTGGAAACACCATATATTTT

J gene: TRBJ2-3
D gene: TRBD2
V gene: TRBV9
clone size: NA
CDR3 protein: CASSVGISGGTRSTDTQYF
CDR3 DNA: TGTGCCAGCAGCGTAGGTATTAGCGGGGGGACGAGAAGCACAGATACGCAGTATTTT

J gene: TRBJ2-7
D gene: TRBD2
V gene: TRBV11-2
clone size: NA
CDR3 protein: CASSPSRTRTPYEQYF
CDR3 DNA: TGTGCCAGCAGCCCGTCTAGGACTAGGACCCCCTACGAGCAGTACTTC

J gene: TRBJ2-1
D gene: TRBD2
V gene: TRBV13
clone size: once
CDR3 protein: CASSTLGGAATTLNNEQFF
CDR3 DNA: TGTGCCAGCAGCACCCTCGGGGGGGCCGCCACAACACTTAACAATGAGCAGTTCTTC

J gene: TRBJ1-2
D gene: NA
V gene: TRBV13
clone size: NA
CDR3 protein: CASSSTAGFWGYTF
CDR3 DNA: TGTGCCAGCAGCTCGACGGCGGGCTTTTGGGGCTACACCTTC

J gene: TRBJ1-1
D gene: TRBD1
V gene: TRBV4-3
clone size: NA
CDR3 protein: CASSRDRVGEAFF
CDR3 DNA: TGCGCCAGCAGCCGGGACAGGGTCGGTGAAGCTTTCTTT

J gene: TRBJ2-1
D gene: TRBD2
V gene: TRBV5-6
clone size: NA
CDR3 protein: CASSSLAGGLVGEQFF
CDR3 DNA: TGTGCCAGCAGCTCACTAGCGGGGGGGCTCGTCGGTGAGCAGTTCTTC

J gene: TRBJ1-1
D gene: NA
V gene: TRBV9
clone size: NA
CDR3 protein: CASSAQSTGSTEAFF
CDR3 DNA: TGTGCCAGCAGCGCCCAAAGTACAGGGTCCACTGAAGCTTTCTTT

J gene: TRBJ2-2
D gene: TRBD1
V gene: TRBV5-4
clone size: NA
CDR3 protein: CASSYYRGENTGELFF
CDR3 DNA: TGTGCCAGCAGCTATTACAGGGGGGAAAACACCGGGGAGCTGTTTTTT

J gene: TRBJ1-2
D gene: TRBD1
V gene: TRBV28
clone size: once
CDR3 protein: CASSPQVGTGRGYTF
CDR3 DNA: TGTGCCAGCAGTCCTCAAGTAGGGACAGGGCGAGGCTACACCTTC

J gene: TRBJ2-3
D gene: TRBD1
V gene: TRBV7-9
clone size: NA
CDR3 protein: CASSPGTGMTTSTDTQYF
CDR3 DNA: TGTGCCAGCAGCCCAGGGACAGGGATGACGACTAGCACAGATACGCAGTATTTT

J gene: TRBJ1-1
D gene: NA
V gene: TRBV25-1
clone size: NA
CDR3 protein: CASSGSSRRTEAFF
CDR3 DNA: TGTGCCAGCAGTGGGTCCTCTAGGAGAACTGAAGCTTTCTTT

J gene: TRBJ1-1
D gene: NA
V gene: TRBV7-2
clone size: NA
CDR3 protein: CASKLQGGSTEAFF
CDR3 DNA: TGTGCCAGTAAACTACAGGGAGGGAGCACTGAAGCTTTCTTT

J gene: TRBJ1-4
D gene: TRBD1
V gene: TRBV6-1
clone size: once
CDR3 protein: CASSEVWRQGYEKLFF
CDR3 DNA: TGTGCCAGCAGTGAAGTTTGGCGACAGGGGTATGAAAAACTGTTTTTT

J gene: TRBJ2-7
D gene: TRBD1
V gene: TRBV12-5
clone size: NA
CDR3 protein: CASGTGTGVYEQYF
CDR3 DNA: TGTGCTAGTGGGACCGGGACAGGGGTCTACGAGCAGTACTTC

J gene: TRBJ1-5
D gene: NA
V gene: TRBV7-2
clone size: once
CDR3 protein: CASSLDGGLYQPQHF
CDR3 DNA: TGTGCCAGCAGCTTAGATGGCGGACTATATCAGCCCCAGCATTTT

J gene: TRBJ2-6
D gene: TRBD1
V gene: TRBV11-2
clone size: NA
CDR3 protein: CASSRRDSPSGANVLTF
CDR3 DNA: TGTGCCAGCAGCCGACGGGACAGCCCTTCTGGGGCCAACGTCCTGACTTTC

J gene: TRBJ1-1
D gene: NA
V gene: TRBV25-1
clone size: NA
CDR3 protein: CASSWTEGSTEAFF
CDR3 DNA: TGTGCCAGCAGCTGGACAGAAGGAAGCACTGAAGCTTTCTTT

J gene: TRBJ1-1
D gene: NA
V gene: TRBV10-3
clone size: few
CDR3 protein: CAISEQVLNTEAFF
CDR3 DNA: TGTGCCATCAGTGAACAGGTGCTGAACACTGAAGCTTTCTTT

J gene: TRBJ2-7
D gene: NA
V gene: TRBV5-1
clone size: NA
CDR3 protein: CASSLTTGHISYEQYF
CDR3 DNA: TGCGCCAGCAGCTTGACCACAGGCCACATCTCCTACGAGCAGTACTTC

J gene: TRBJ1-1
D gene: TRBD1
V gene: TRBV3-1/TRBV3-2
clone size: NA
CDR3 protein: CASSAHRGPKSTEAFF
CDR3 DNA: TGTGCCAGCAGCGCCCACAGGGGCCCCAAAAGCACTGAAGCTTTCTTT

J gene: TRBJ1-5
D gene: NA
V gene: TRBV6-5
clone size: NA
CDR3 protein: CASSSGLNQPQHF
CDR3 DNA: TGTGCCAGCAGTTCAGGATTAAATCAGCCCCAGCATTTT

J gene: TRBJ2-3
D gene: TRBD2
V gene: TRBV7-9
clone size: NA
CDR3 protein: CASSLNAGGLSTDTQYF
CDR3 DNA: TGTGCCAGCAGCTTAAATGCGGGGGGGCTCTCAACAGATACGCAGTATTTT

J gene: TRBJ1-5
D gene: NA
V gene: TRBV28
clone size: NA
CDR3 protein: CASSLLDQPQHF
CDR3 DNA: TGTGCCAGCAGTTTACTTGATCAGCCCCAGCATTTT

J gene: TRBJ1-6
D gene: NA
V gene: TRBV2
clone size: NA
CDR3 protein: CASSEGSPLHF
CDR3 DNA: TGTGCCAGCAGTGAGGGCTCACCCCTCCACTTT

J gene: TRBJ2-5
D gene: NA
V gene: TRBV25-1
clone size: NA
CDR3 protein: CASSEWAGQETQYF
CDR3 DNA: TGTGCCAGCAGTGAATGGGCTGGGCAAGAGACCCAGTACTTC

J gene: TRBJ1-2
D gene: NA
V gene: TRBV7-2
clone size: NA
CDR3 protein: CASSSREGNYGYTF
CDR3 DNA: TGTGCCAGCAGCTCTCGGGAAGGGAACTATGGCTACACCTTC

J gene: TRBJ2-3
D gene: TRBD2
V gene: TRBV3-1/TRBV3-2
clone size: few
CDR3 protein: CASSPRGGVSTDTQYF
CDR3 DNA: TGTGCCAGCAGCCCCCGGGGGGGGGTGAGCACAGATACGCAGTATTTT

J gene: TRBJ1-2
D gene: NA
V gene: TRBV11-2
clone size: NA
CDR3 protein: CASSPRGGTPTYGYTF
CDR3 DNA: TGTGCCAGCAGCCCCCGAGGGGGTACACCCACTTATGGCTACACCTTC

J gene: TRBJ2-6
D gene: TRBD1
V gene: TRBV7-9
clone size: NA
CDR3 protein: CASGFGQGDLWANVLTF
CDR3 DNA: TGTGCCAGCGGCTTCGGACAGGGAGACCTCTGGGCCAACGTCCTGACTTTC

J gene: TRBJ1-3
D gene: NA
V gene: TRBV18
clone size: NA
CDR3 protein: CASSPESHSGNTIYF
CDR3 DNA: TGTGCCAGCTCACCAGAGTCGCACTCTGGAAACACCATATATTTT

J gene: TRBJ1-2
D gene: NA
V gene: TRBV25-1
clone size: NA
CDR3 protein: CASGAGGNYGYTF
CDR3 DNA: TGTGCCAGCGGCGCGGGGGGGAACTATGGCTACACCTTC

J gene: TRBJ2-2
D gene: NA
V gene: TRBV19
clone size: NA
CDR3 protein: CASSIGGANTGELFF
CDR3 DNA: TGTGCCAGTAGTATTGGAGGGGCCAACACCGGGGAGCTGTTTTTT

J gene: TRBJ2-5
D gene: NA
V gene: TRBV12-3/TRBV12-4
clone size: once
CDR3 protein: CASSLISETQYF
CDR3 DNA: TGTGCCAGCAGTTTAATCTCGGAGACCCAGTACTTC

J gene: TRBJ1-2
D gene: NA
V gene: TRBV27
clone size: NA
CDR3 protein: CASSYSSSGFLNGYTF
CDR3 DNA: TGTGCCAGCAGTTACTCAAGCAGCGGGTTTCTAAATGGCTACACCTTC

J gene: TRBJ1-3
D gene: TRBD1
V gene: TRBV9
clone size: NA
CDR3 protein: CASSGQGYITF
CDR3 DNA: TGTGCCAGCAGCGGACAGGGCTACATAACTTTT

J gene: TRBJ1-1
D gene: NA
V gene: TRBV7-3
clone size: NA
CDR3 protein: CASSPGFWTEAFF
CDR3 DNA: TGTGCCAGCAGCCCAGGGTTCTGGACTGAAGCTTTCTTT